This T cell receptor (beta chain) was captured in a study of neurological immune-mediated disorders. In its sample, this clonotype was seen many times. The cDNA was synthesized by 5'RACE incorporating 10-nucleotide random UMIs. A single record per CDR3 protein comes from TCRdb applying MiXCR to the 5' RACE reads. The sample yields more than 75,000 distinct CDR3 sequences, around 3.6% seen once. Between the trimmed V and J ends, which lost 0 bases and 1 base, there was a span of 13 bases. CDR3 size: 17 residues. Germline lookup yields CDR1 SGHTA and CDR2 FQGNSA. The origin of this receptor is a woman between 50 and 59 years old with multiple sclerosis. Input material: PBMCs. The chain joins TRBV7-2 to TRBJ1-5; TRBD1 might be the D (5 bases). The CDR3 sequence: CASSLAEWGLSNQPQHF. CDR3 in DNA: TGTGCCAGCAGCTTAGCGGAGTGGGGGTTGAGCAATCAGCCCCAGCATTTT.